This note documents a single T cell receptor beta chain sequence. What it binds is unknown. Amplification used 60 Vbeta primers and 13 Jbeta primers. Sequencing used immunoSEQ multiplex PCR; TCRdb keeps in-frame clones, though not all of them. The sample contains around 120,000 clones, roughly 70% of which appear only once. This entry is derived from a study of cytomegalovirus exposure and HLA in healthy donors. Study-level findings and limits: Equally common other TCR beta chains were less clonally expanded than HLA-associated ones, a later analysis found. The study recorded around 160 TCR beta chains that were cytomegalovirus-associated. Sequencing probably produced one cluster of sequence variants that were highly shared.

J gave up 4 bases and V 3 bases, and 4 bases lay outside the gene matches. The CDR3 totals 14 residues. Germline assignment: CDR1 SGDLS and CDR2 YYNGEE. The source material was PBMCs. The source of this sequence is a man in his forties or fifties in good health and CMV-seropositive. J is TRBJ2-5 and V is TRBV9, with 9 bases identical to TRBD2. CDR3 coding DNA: TGTGCCAGCAGCGCCGGCGGGGGGGGAGAGACCCAGTACTTC. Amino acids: CASSAGGGGETQYF. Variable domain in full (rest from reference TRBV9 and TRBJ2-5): DSGVTQTPKHLITATGQRVTLRCSPRSGDLSVYWYQQSLDQGLQFLIQYYNGEERAKGNILERFSAQQFPDLHSELNLSSLELGDSALYFCASSAGGGGETQYFGPGTRLLVL.